The sequence of this TCR beta chain was determined in a study of shared clonotypes between healthy human individuals. Study observations and caveats: What naive subsets generally showed was a larger estimated richness than memory subsets showed.

Several immunoSEQ plates received, in even portions, the genomic DNA of each subset. Profiled with immunoSEQ multiplex PCR; TCRdb holds only in-frame clones, not every one. In the table there are 2,500,000 or so clones, 92% of which are singletons. Caucasian adults living in Nashville, Tennessee, provided all samples. Concerning this clone: Its antigen is not known.

Material for sequencing was naive CD4+ T cells from PBMCs. The subset is: CD45RA+ positively selected. The sequence was obtained from a man aged 18-30 years in good health. Some clones in this sample may be carry-over from other donors' samples.

The CDR3 loop reads CASSRDRGESPLHF. The CDR3 DNA reads as TGTGCCAGCTCACGGGACAGGGGAGAGTCACCCCTCCACTTT. The V call is TRBV18, the J call TRBJ1-6, with TRBD1 matching over 10 bases. The CDR3 has 14 residues. V was pared by 4 bases and J by 10 bases, with 4 bases of the junction left unmatched. From germline, CDR1 is KGHSH and CDR2 LQKENI.